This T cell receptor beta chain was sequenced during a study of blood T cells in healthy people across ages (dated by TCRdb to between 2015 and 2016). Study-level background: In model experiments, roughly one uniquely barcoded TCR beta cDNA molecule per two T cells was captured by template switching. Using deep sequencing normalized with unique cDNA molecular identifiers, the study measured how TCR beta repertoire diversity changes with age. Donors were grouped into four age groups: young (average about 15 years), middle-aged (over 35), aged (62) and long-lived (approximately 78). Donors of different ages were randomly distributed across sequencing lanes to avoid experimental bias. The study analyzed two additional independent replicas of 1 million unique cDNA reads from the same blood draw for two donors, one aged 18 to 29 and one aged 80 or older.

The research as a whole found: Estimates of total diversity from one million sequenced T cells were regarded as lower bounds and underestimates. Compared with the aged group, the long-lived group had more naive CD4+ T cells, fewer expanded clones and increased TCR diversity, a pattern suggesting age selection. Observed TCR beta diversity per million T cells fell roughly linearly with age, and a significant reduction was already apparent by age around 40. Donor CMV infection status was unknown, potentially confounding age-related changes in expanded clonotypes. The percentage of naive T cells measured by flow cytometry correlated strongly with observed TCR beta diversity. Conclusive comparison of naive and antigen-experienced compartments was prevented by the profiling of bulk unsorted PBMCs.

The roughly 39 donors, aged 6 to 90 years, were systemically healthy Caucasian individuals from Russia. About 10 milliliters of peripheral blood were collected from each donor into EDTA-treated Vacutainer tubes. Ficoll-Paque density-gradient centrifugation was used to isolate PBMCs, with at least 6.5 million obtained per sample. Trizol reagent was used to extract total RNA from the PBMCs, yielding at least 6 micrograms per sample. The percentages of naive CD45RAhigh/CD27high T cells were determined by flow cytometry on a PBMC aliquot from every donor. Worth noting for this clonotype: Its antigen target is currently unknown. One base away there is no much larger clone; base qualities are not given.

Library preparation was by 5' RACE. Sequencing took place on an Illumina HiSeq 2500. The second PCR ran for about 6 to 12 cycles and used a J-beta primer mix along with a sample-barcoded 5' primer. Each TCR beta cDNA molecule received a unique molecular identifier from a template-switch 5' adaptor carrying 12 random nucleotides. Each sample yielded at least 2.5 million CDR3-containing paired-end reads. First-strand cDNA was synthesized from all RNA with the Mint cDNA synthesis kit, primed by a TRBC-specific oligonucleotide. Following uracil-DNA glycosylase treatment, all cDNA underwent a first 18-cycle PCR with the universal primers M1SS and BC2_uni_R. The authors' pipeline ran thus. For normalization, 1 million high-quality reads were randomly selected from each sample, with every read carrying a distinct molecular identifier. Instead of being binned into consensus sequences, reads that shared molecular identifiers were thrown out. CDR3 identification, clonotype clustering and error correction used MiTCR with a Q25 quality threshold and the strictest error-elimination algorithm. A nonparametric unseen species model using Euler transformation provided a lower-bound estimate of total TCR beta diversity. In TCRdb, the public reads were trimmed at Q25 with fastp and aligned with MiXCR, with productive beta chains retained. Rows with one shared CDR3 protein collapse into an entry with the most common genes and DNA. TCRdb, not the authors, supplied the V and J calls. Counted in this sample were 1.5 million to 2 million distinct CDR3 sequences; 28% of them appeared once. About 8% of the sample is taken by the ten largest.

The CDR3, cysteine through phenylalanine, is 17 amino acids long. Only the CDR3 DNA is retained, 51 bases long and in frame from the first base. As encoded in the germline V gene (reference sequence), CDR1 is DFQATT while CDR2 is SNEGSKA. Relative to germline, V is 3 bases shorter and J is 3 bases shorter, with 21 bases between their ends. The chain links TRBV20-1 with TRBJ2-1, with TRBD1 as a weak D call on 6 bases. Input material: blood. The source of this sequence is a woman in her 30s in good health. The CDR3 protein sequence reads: CSASKTHPGDSYNEQFF. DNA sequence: TGCAGTGCTAGTAAAACTCATCCAGGGGATAGCTACAATGAGCAGTTCTTC.